What follows are 29 T cell receptor beta chains derived from one specimen sequenced in a study of shared clonotypes between healthy human individuals (dated by TCRdb to 2019 to 2021). The method was the immunoSEQ multiplex PCR assay. TCRdb provides this immuneACCESS table in a form limited to in-frame rearrangements. Some clones are lacking; in checked studies, under half of them reflect an unresolved V gene, and why the rest are absent is not known. Across this sample there are 2 million to 3 million clones, with 93% seen only once. The ten largest clonotypes hold around 0.4% of the sample. The source material was naive CD4+ T cells from PBMCs. The intended sense of this specimen's cell subset or site label: CD45RA+ positively selected. These receptors were obtained from a man younger than 35 in good health. Some clones in this sample may be carry-over from other donors' samples.

This chain links TRBV18 with TRBJ2-1; TRBD2 matches 10 bases. CDR1 is KGHSH and CDR2 is LQKENI in the germline V gene. The CDR3 spans 15 residues. The V gene end was trimmed by 2 bases and the J gene end by 5 bases; junction bases not matched to a gene: 3. CDR3 sequence: CASSPSGRDHNEQFF. In DNA form, the CDR3 reads TGTGCCAGCTCACCAAGCGGGAGGGACCACAATGAGCAGTTCTTC.

This clone was counted a single time. This sample includes further DNA sequences coding for the same CDR3. The chain employs TRBV5-1 and TRBJ2-6; D perhaps matches TRBD1 (6 bases). V dropped 3 bases and J dropped 0 bases, with 7 bases sitting between them. Germline V CDR1 and CDR2: SGHRS, YFSETQ. CDR3 length equals 15 residues. DNA of the CDR3: TGCGCCAGCAGCTCACAGGGCTCTGGGGCCAACGTCCTGACTTTC. Its translation: CASSSQGSGANVLTF.

The rearrangement links TRBV23-1 to TRBJ1-1; maybe TRBD1 (5 bases). TRBV23-1 is assigned to the ORF class and has an uncertain function. The CDR3 has 15 amino acids. Trimming stripped 1 base from V and 9 bases from J, with 18 bases between. The CDR3 loop reads CASSQFFGGFSKAFF. DNA of the CDR3: TGCGCCAGCAGTCAATTTTTTGGGGGGTTCTCTAAAGCTTTCTTT.

The chain is built from TRBV5-1 and TRBJ2-1; D might be TRBD1 (6 bases). With 3 bases removed from V and 0 bases from J, the gap between germline ends came to 16 bases. CDR1 is SGHRS and CDR2 is YFSETQ in the germline V gene. The CDR3 has 17 residues. The CDR3 DNA follows: TGCGCCAGCAGCTCGACGACAGGTTCTAGCTCCTACAATGAGCAGTTCTTC. Its protein is CASSSTTGSSSYNEQFF.

The chain combines TRBV28 with TRBJ1-4; 10 bases are shared with TRBD1. The CDR3 length is 14 residues. Trimming removed 9 bases from V and 6 bases from J; junction bases left unmatched: 7. Germline CDR1 and CDR2: MDHEN and SYDVKM. The CDR3 region is CASTGGQGYEKLFF. The CDR3 bases are TGTGCCAGTACCGGGGGACAGGGGTATGAAAAACTGTTTTTT.

The rearrangement joins TRBV27 to TRBJ2-1, with 7 nucleotides matching TRBD2. Losses at the gene ends were 7 bases for V and 2 bases for J; bases not matched to a gene: 8. The germline CDR1 and CDR2 sequences are MNHEY and SMNVEV (reference sequence). The CDR3 loop spans 15 amino acids. The CDR3 here is CASTPVGGPYNEQFF. DNA for the CDR3: TGTGCCAGCACCCCGGTGGGAGGGCCCTACAATGAGCAGTTCTTC.

The chain uses TRBV7-2 and TRBJ2-5; D is unresolved. Trimming took 6 bases from V and 5 from J, leaving 7 bases between them. The germline V gene has CDR1 SGHTA and CDR2 FQGNSA. The CDR3 sequence is 11 residues long. In nucleotides, the CDR3 is TGTGCCAGCAGTCATAGGGAGACCCAGTACTTC. Translated, it gives CASSHRETQYF.

This chain links TRBV5-1 with TRBJ2-7; 9 bases are a match to TRBD2. The length of the CDR3 is 15 residues. V was pared by 0 bases and J by 10 bases, with 11 bases of the junction left unmatched. Germline loops: CDR1 SGHRS, CDR2 YFSETQ. The CDR3 bases are TGCGCCAGCAGCTTGGAGGGGCGGGAGGGCCTATCACAGTACTTC. Protein sequence: CASSLEGREGLSQYF.

This sequence joins TRBV5-1 and TRBJ2-2, with a weak D call TRBD2 (5 bases). The CDR3 is 17 residues long. Germline lookup yields CDR1 SGHRS and CDR2 YFSETQ. V was cut by 9 bases and J by 1 base, with 22 bases left in between. The CDR3 protein is CATQLGLGGGNTGELFF. CDR3 coding DNA: TGCGCCACCCAGCTTGGGCTAGGAGGAGGGAACACCGGGGAGCTGTTTTTT. The full variable domain, completed using reference TRBV5-1 and TRBJ2-2, is KAGVTQTPRYLIKTRGQQVTLSCSPISGHRSVSWYQQTPGQGLQFLFEYFSETQRNKGNFPGRFSGRQFSNSRSEMNVSTLELGDSALYLCATQLGLGGGNTGELFFGEGSRLTVL.

This chain links TRBV7-6 with TRBJ2-5, with 8 bases identical to TRBD1. Germline CDR1 and CDR2: SGHVS and FNYEAQ. V dropped 5 bases and J dropped 5; count of bases not matched to a gene: 7. The CDR3 totals 14 residues. The DNA of the CDR3 is TGTGCCAGCAGCCCTTGGACAGGGCGGGAGACCCAGTACTTC. Protein sequence: CASSPWTGRETQYF.

This sequence joins TRBV11-2 and TRBJ2-4; 9 bases agree with TRBD1. Trimming at V came to 6 bases and at J to 5 bases, leaving 2 bases not matched to a gene. CDR3 length equals 13 residues. The germline gives CDR1 SGHAT, CDR2 FQNNGV. CDR3 coding DNA: TGTGCCAGCAGACGGACAGGGGAAAACATTCAGTACTTC. Translating gives CASRRTGENIQYF.

The chain links TRBV28 to TRBJ1-1; the D is unclear. The CDR3 is 16 residues long. Trimming shortened V by 6 bases and J by 0 bases, and 17 bases separated the two germline ends. The germline V gene encodes CDR1 MDHEN and CDR2 SYDVKM. CDR3 region: CASRSSLGRMNTEAFF. Written as DNA, the CDR3 is TGTGCCAGCAGGTCAAGTCTCGGAAGAATGAACACTGAAGCTTTCTTT.

This chain uses TRBV28 with TRBJ1-2, with TRBD1 identical over 9 bases. The V segment lost 6 bases and the J segment 6 bases; nucleotides outside the gene matches: 14. The CDR3 consists of 16 residues. CDR1 MDHEN and CDR2 SYDVKM come from the germline V gene. The CDR3, as DNA: TGTGCCAGCAGCCTAGACCCCGGGACAGGGAGGAATGGCTACACCTTC. Its translation is CASSLDPGTGRNGYTF.

V gene TRBV11-1 combines with J gene TRBJ2-1; D gene ambiguous. V dropped 1 base and J dropped 2 bases, with 12 bases sitting between them. Germline V gene lookup returns CDR1 SGHAT and CDR2 FQDESV (reference sequence). CDR3 length: 16 residues. In nucleotides, the CDR3 is TGTGCCAGCAGCTTAGAAAGGAACCCCGCCTACAATGAGCAGTTCTTC. It specifies CASSLERNPAYNEQFF.

The chain recombines TRBV14 with TRBJ1-6; D is undetermined. The V and J ends lost 1 base and 6 bases respectively, with 10 bases between them. The CDR3 contains 15 residues. Germline values: CDR1 SGHDN, CDR2 FVKESK. The DNA of the CDR3 is TGTGCCAGCAGCCAAGTCCCCGGCGCTAATTCACCCCTCCACTTT. The encoded protein is CASSQVPGANSPLHF.

The V call is TRBV4-3, the J call TRBJ2-7; D is possibly TRBD1 (6 bases). The CDR3 contains 16 residues. Trimming stripped 3 bases from V and 2 bases from J, with 17 bases between. The V gene's germline CDR1 is LGHNA and CDR2 YSLEER. The CDR3 DNA is TGCGCCAGCAGCCAGGACCTCGGGACACAAGCCTACGAGCAGTACTTC. Translated: CASSQDLGTQAYEQYF.

The chain couples TRBV28 to TRBJ2-3; a possible D gene is TRBD1 (5 bases). The CDR3 contains 14 residues. The V gene lost 6 bases and the J gene lost 3 bases, with 13 bases spanning the gap. Germline V gives CDR1 MDHEN, CDR2 SYDVKM. Here the CDR3 DNA reads TGTGCCAGCAGAGAAGGGCAGGGAACAGATACGCAGTATTTT. This sequence encodes CASREGQGTDTQYF.

The genes are TRBV7-2 and TRBJ1-2, with D maybe TRBD1 (6 bases). Trimming shortened V by 1 base and J by 3 bases, and 9 bases separated the two germline ends. Germline loops: CDR1 SGHTA, CDR2 FQGNSA. The CDR3 extends over 14 amino acids. The CDR3 sequence is CASSLVPGDYGYTF. As DNA, the CDR3 is TGTGCCAGCAGCTTAGTTCCAGGGGACTATGGCTACACCTTC.

This chain joins TRBV13 and TRBJ1-2, with D possibly matching TRBD1 (5 bases). The germline V and J ends were trimmed by 5 bases and 5 bases, with 21 bases remaining between them. Germline V gene lookup returns CDR1 PRHDT and CDR2 FYEKMQ (reference sequence). The CDR3 is made up of 16 amino acids. The CDR3: CASSPGGLHGTYGYTF. As DNA, the CDR3 is TGTGCCAGCAGCCCCGGAGGCCTACACGGGACGTATGGCTACACCTTC.

The table lists this clone with a count of one. The gene calls are TRBV29-1 and TRBJ2-5; a weak D match, TRBD2 (6 bases). V was clipped by 1 base and J by 8 bases, with 14 bases between them. Germline values: CDR1 SQVTM, CDR2 ANQGSEA. CDR3 length: 13 residues. This CDR3 is CSVEGGATGTQYF. The CDR3 nucleotides are TGCAGCGTTGAAGGCGGGGCTACCGGAACCCAGTACTTC.

V usage is TRBV5-1 and J usage is TRBJ2-3; 7 positions agree with TRBD2. Trimming removed 0 bases from V and 1 base from J; junction bases left unmatched: 5. Looked up from germline, CDR1 is SGHRS and CDR2 is YFSETQ. The CDR3 loop spans 16 amino acids. The CDR3, as DNA: TGCGCCAGCAGCTTGGGGTCTAGCGGTCGCACAGATACGCAGTATTTT. The encoded protein is CASSLGSSGRTDTQYF.

This chain links TRBV28 with TRBJ1-5; D is ambiguous. Per germline, CDR1 MDHEN and CDR2 SYDVKM. V dropped 2 bases and J dropped 5 bases, with 22 bases sitting between them. The CDR3 consists of 18 residues. The DNA of the CDR3 is TGTGCCAGCAGTTTAACCGCTAGGCGGCAGCGGGGATATCAGCCCCAGCATTTT. This sequence encodes CASSLTARRQRGYQPQHF.

This chain connects TRBV5-1 to TRBJ1-4, with D possibly being TRBD1 (5 bases). CDR1 and CDR2 (germline): SGHRS, YFSETQ. Between the trimmed V and J ends, which lost 3 bases and 2 bases, there was a span of 14 bases. This CDR3 region has 16 residues. CDR3 amino acids: CASSSTRGSTNEKLFF. Here the CDR3 DNA reads TGCGCCAGCAGCTCCACCCGGGGCTCCACTAATGAAAAACTGTTTTTT.

The rearrangement joins TRBV9 to TRBJ2-7; 7 bases line up with TRBD1. The CDR3 runs 15 residues. V lost 0 bases and J lost 1; bases outside the gene matches: 4. Germline V CDR1 and CDR2: SGDLS, YYNGEE. The CDR3, as DNA: TGTGCCAGCAGCGTAGACGGGACAGATTCCTACGAGCAGTACTTC. Encoded protein: CASSVDGTDSYEQYF.

This clone came up once. J is TRBJ1-4 and V is TRBV6-5, with D perhaps TRBD1 (5 bases). V was clipped by 6 bases and J by 12 bases, with 14 bases between them. The CDR3 is 12 amino acids. Germline-derived CDR1 and CDR2 are MNHEY and SVGAGI. The CDR3 bases are TGTGCCAGCAGCGCCAGACAGTTTGAACTGTTTTTT. It is translated as CASSARQFELFF.

About this clone: Additional DNA sequences in this sample encode the identical CDR3. V is TRBV6-5 and J is TRBJ1-4; D unclear. The CDR3 contains 14 residues. The germline V gene encodes CDR1 MNHEY and CDR2 SVGAGI. Trimming removed 0 bases from V and 0 bases from J, with 2 bases in between. The CDR3 region has the DNA TGTGCCAGCAGTTACTCGCCAACTAATGAAAAACTGTTTTTT. This encodes CASSYSPTNEKLFF.

The J gene is TRBJ1-4, the V gene TRBV14; 9 nucleotides agree with TRBD1. The CDR3 totals 16 residues. CDR1 and CDR2 (germline): SGHDN, FVKESK. Trimming took 4 bases from V and 8 from J; bases not matched to a gene: 11. In nucleotides, the CDR3 is TGTGCCAGCAGCCGCAGGCCGGACAGGGGCGTCGAAAAACTGTTTTTT. Its protein is CASSRRPDRGVEKLFF.

Points on this clone: The sample has other DNA sequences that encode this CDR3 too. The V gene is TRBV7-2, the J gene TRBJ2-2; no clear D. The germline CDR1 and CDR2 sequences are SGHTA and FQGNSA. The length of the CDR3 is 13 residues. V gave up 3 bases and J gave up 2 bases, with 4 bases separating them. This CDR3 is CASSFLNTGELFF. CDR3 sequence (DNA): TGTGCCAGCAGCTTTCTCAACACCGGGGAGCTGTTTTTT.

V is TRBV6-1 and J is TRBJ2-4, with 12 bases lining up with TRBD1. Per germline, CDR1 MNHNS and CDR2 SASEGT. This CDR3 has 14 residues. V shed 4 bases, J shed 9 bases, and the junction held 4 bases outside the gene matches. This CDR3 is CASSAGQGAGIQYF. The CDR3 DNA follows: TGTGCCAGCAGTGCGGGACAGGGGGCGGGCATTCAGTACTTC.